The next 25 T cell receptor beta chains were all read from a single sample in a study of OX40 agonist ivuxolimab in advanced cancers. Assay used: immunoSEQ multiplex PCR; TCRdb lists only in-frame clones, some missing. The sample lists about 79,000 clones; 80% to 95% were seen once. Sequences were derived from CD4+ or CD8+ T cells sorted from blood, sampled in a trial of the OX40 agonist ivuxolimab. All receptors come from an adult with an advanced solid tumor such as melanoma, head and neck, liver or kidney cancer.

The rearrangement links TRBV11-2 to TRBJ2-7; 7 bases are shared with TRBD2. Germline V gene sequence: CDR1 SGHAT, CDR2 FQNNGV. This CDR3 is built from 14 residues. Losses at the gene ends were 4 bases for V and 6 bases for J; bases not matched to a gene: 9. Here the CDR3 reads CASSSRDSGGEQYV. CDR3 nucleotides: TGTGCCAGCAGCTCCAGGGATTCGGGAGGCGAGCAGTACGTC.

The V call is TRBV5-1, the J call TRBJ2-3; D not resolved. The germline V gene encodes CDR1 SGHRS and CDR2 YFSETQ. Trimming pared 0 bases from V and 1 base from J, leaving 3 bases between. The CDR3 covers 13 residues. Written as DNA, the CDR3 is TGCGCCAGCAGCTTGGGCGGCACAGATACGCAGTATTTT. As protein: CASSLGGTDTQYF.

This clone was observed a single time. The chain combines TRBV4-1 with TRBJ1-6; 7 positions agree with TRBD1. J lost 7 bases, V lost 4 bases, and 13 bases had no gene match. CDR3 length: 17 amino acids. CDR1 MGHRA and CDR2 YSYEKL come from the germline V gene. For the CDR3, the DNA is TGCGCCAGCAGCCCTGGAAGGGGGCAAACGTTAAATTCACCCCTCCACTTT. Its protein product is CASSPGRGQTLNSPLHF.

The V and J genes are TRBV29-1 and TRBJ2-7, with D unresolved. This CDR3 has 12 residues. From germline, CDR1 is SQVTM and CDR2 ANQGSEA. V lost 6 bases and J 5 bases, leaving 14 bases between the germline ends. CDR3 sequence (DNA): TGCAGCGTCGTCACAGTGGTTGACGAGCAGTACGTC. It is translated as CSVVTVVDEQYV.

The genes are TRBV14 and TRBJ2-4, with D unresolved. The CDR3 extends over 15 amino acids. Germline assignment: CDR1 SGHDN and CDR2 FVKESK. Trimming shortened V by 2 bases and J by 1 base, and 9 bases separated the two germline ends. The CDR3 here is CASSQLQVAKNIQYF. The CDR3 region has the DNA TGTGCCAGCAGCCAACTTCAAGTTGCCAAAAACATTCAGTACTTC.

The V call is TRBV5-1, the J call TRBJ1-1; a weak D match, TRBD1 (6 bases). The CDR3 consists of 14 residues. V gave up 2 bases and J gave up 5 bases, with 13 bases separating them. Looked up from germline, CDR1 is SGHRS and CDR2 is YFSETQ. DNA of the CDR3: TGCGCCAGCAGCTTAAGGGGGTTGTTTACTGAAGCTTTCTTT. This translates into CASSLRGLFTEAFF.

The gene calls are TRBV19 and TRBJ1-4, with D unresolved. Trimming took off 6 bases at V and 0 bases at J, with 8 bases between the two ends. Germline CDR1 and CDR2: LNHDA and SQIVND (reference sequence). CDR3 size: 14 residues. The CDR3 is CASSGVATNEKLFF. Written as DNA, the CDR3 is TGTGCCAGTAGCGGGGTAGCAACTAATGAAAAACTGTTTTTT.

V usage is TRBV18 and J usage is TRBJ2-7; 13 bases match TRBD2. The germline V gene has CDR1 KGHSH and CDR2 LQKENI. The CDR3 contains 16 residues. J lost 3 bases, V lost 3 bases, and 5 bases had no gene match. This CDR3 reads CASSPNTSGGVYEQYF. The CDR3 coding sequence is TGTGCCAGCTCACCTAACACTAGCGGGGGGGTCTACGAGCAGTACTTC.

This clone was counted once. This chain links TRBV28 with TRBJ2-6; no clear D. This CDR3 has 15 residues. Germline-derived CDR1 and CDR2 are MDHEN and SYDVKM. Trimming left V 5 bases short and J 2 bases short, with 10 bases between. In DNA, the CDR3 is TGTGCCAGCAGTGCGATACACCCTGGGGCCAACGTCCTGACTTTC. Translation: CASSAIHPGANVLTF.

The chain links TRBV5-8 to TRBJ1-2, with TRBD1 matching 8 bases. The CDR3 spans 15 residues. V lost 0 bases and J lost 6; bases outside the gene matches: 7. Looked up from germline, CDR1 is SGHTS and CDR2 is YDEGEE. This CDR3 reads CASSLGTGKVHGYTF. The DNA for the CDR3 is TGTGCCAGCAGCTTGGGGACAGGGAAAGTTCATGGCTACACCTTC.

The chain carries TRBV10-2 and TRBJ1-2; D is unresolved. Germline V gene lookup returns CDR1 WSHSY and CDR2 SAAADI. The CDR3 spans 12 residues. Deletions cut 1 base from V and 8 bases from J, with 8 bases between. CDR3 in amino acids: CASSEFGVGYTF. The CDR3 DNA reads as TGCGCCAGCAGTGAGTTCGGGGTCGGCTACACCTTC.

This CDR3 is CASSFQGGAVYGYTF. In DNA form, the CDR3 reads TGTGCCAGCAGTTTTCAGGGTGGGGCCGTCTATGGCTACACCTTC. J is TRBJ1-2 and V is TRBV28; TRBD1 might be the D (5 bases). From germline, CDR1 is MDHEN and CDR2 SYDVKM. V lost 3 bases and J 4 bases, leaving 15 bases between the germline ends. The CDR3 totals 15 residues.

This chain uses TRBV7-6 with TRBJ2-1; possibly TRBD2 for D (7 bases). Germline V CDR1 and CDR2: SGHVS, FNYEAQ. This CDR3 spans 14 amino acids. Trimming removed 3 bases from V and 7 bases from J, with 13 bases in between. CDR3 residues: CASSFGGPRNEQFF. CDR3 DNA sequence: TGTGCCAGCAGCTTCGGGGGGCCAAGGAATGAGCAGTTCTTC.

The chain carries TRBV19 and TRBJ2-5; perhaps TRBD2 as D (6 bases). CDR1 is LNHDA and CDR2 is SQIVND in the germline V gene (reference sequence). CDR3 length: 15 amino acids. Trimming cost V 6 bases and J 5 bases, with 19 bases left between them. The CDR3 spells CASSQGAGAGETQYF. In nucleotides, the CDR3 is TGTGCCAGTAGCCAAGGGGCAGGTGCGGGGGAGACCCAGTACTTC.

V usage is TRBV6-1 and J usage is TRBJ1-3; D remains unclear. V dropped 3 bases and J dropped 2 bases, with 20 bases sitting between them. The CDR3 extends over 18 amino acids. Germline loops: CDR1 MNHNS, CDR2 SASEGT. CDR3 coding DNA: TGTGCCAGCAGTGATCTCCCCCCTAACAGTTGGCCTGGAAACACCATATATTTT. Residues: CASSDLPPNSWPGNTIYF.

The chain recombines TRBV7-8 with TRBJ2-5; D is perhaps TRBD2 (6 bases). The CDR3 length is 17 residues. From germline, CDR1 is SGHVS and CDR2 FQNEAQ. V lost 1 base, J lost 3 bases, and 18 bases lay in between. The CDR3 reads CASSLEDPWRGKETQYF. The DNA of the CDR3 is TGTGCCAGCAGCTTAGAGGACCCTTGGCGGGGTAAAGAGACCCAGTACTTC.

The genes are TRBV11-2 and TRBJ2-3, with 9 bases aligning to TRBD1. The CDR3 consists of 15 residues. The J segment lost 4 bases and the V segment lost 2 bases, leaving 4 bases of the junction unmatched. Germline lookup yields CDR1 SGHAT and CDR2 FQNNGV. CDR3 DNA sequence: TGTGCCAGCAGCTTATACAGGGGGCAAGCAGATACGCAGTATTTT. Amino acids: CASSLYRGQADTQYF.

The V gene is TRBV13, the J gene TRBJ1-2; TRBD1 might be the D (5 bases). The CDR3 covers 15 residues. Looked up from germline, CDR1 is PRHDT and CDR2 is FYEKMQ (reference sequence). Trimming removed 1 base from V and 7 bases from J, with 16 bases in between. Written as DNA, the CDR3 is TGTGCCAGCAGCTTAGCTCCCCAGGGTTCGGGTGGCTACACCTTC. This gives the protein CASSLAPQGSGGYTF.

The rearrangement links TRBV7-9 to TRBJ1-1; D is uncertain. The CDR3 has 14 residues. CDR1 is SEHNR, CDR2 FQNEAQ, per germline (reference sequence). With 1 base removed from V and 9 bases from J, the gap between germline ends came to 15 bases. The CDR3 loop reads CASSLDTWESKAFF. CDR3 DNA sequence: TGTGCCAGCAGCTTAGATACCTGGGAAAGCAAAGCTTTCTTT.

J is TRBJ1-2 and V is TRBV29-1; TRBD1 matches at 8 bases. The CDR3 extends over 13 amino acids. The V gene end was trimmed by 7 bases and the J gene end by 3 bases; junction bases not matched to a gene: 7. Germline CDR1 and CDR2: SQVTM and ANQGSEA. The CDR3 here is CSAYVGQDYGYTF. As DNA, the CDR3 is TGCAGCGCTTACGTGGGACAGGACTATGGCTACACCTTC.

V and J are TRBV7-9 and TRBJ2-2; 7 bases line up with TRBD1. The germline V gene has CDR1 SEHNR and CDR2 FQNEAQ (reference sequence). The V gene end was trimmed by 4 bases and the J gene end by 2 bases; junction bases not matched to a gene: 4. This CDR3 spans 15 amino acids. CDR3 in DNA: TGTGCCAGCAGCTACAACAGGGGTAACACCGGGGAGCTGTTTTTT. Protein: CASSYNRGNTGELFF.

The CDR3 sequence is CASSLGQVWVALHF. The CDR3 region has the DNA TGTGCCAGCAGTTTAGGACAGGTCTGGGTGGCCCTCCACTTT. The chain couples TRBV28 to TRBJ1-6; 7 bases fit TRBD1. Germline CDR1 MDHEN, CDR2 SYDVKM. The CDR3 sequence is 14 residues long. Trimming cost V 2 bases and J 14 bases; bases outside gene matches: 9.

This clone has only one observation. V and J are TRBV4-2 and TRBJ2-1; weak D call: TRBD1 (6 bases). Germline V CDR1 and CDR2: LGHNA, YNFKEQ. V dropped 3 bases and J dropped 2 bases, with 11 bases sitting between them. The CDR3 sequence is 15 residues long. The CDR3 sequence: CASSQPDRTYNEQFF. The CDR3, as DNA: TGTGCCAGCAGCCAGCCGGACAGAACCTACAATGAGCAGTTCTTC.

V gene TRBV5-1 combines with J gene TRBJ2-1, with D perhaps matching TRBD1 or TRBD2 (5 bases each). The V gene lost 0 bases and the J gene lost 9 bases, with 16 bases spanning the gap. There are 15 residues in the CDR3. Germline V lookup: CDR1 SGHRS, CDR2 YFSETQ. The CDR3 protein is CASSLAPGSVGEQFF. In DNA form, the CDR3 reads TGCGCCAGCAGCTTGGCGCCAGGGAGTGTAGGTGAGCAGTTCTTC.

J is TRBJ2-7 and V is TRBV15; 9 bases match TRBD1. The CDR3 covers 15 residues. CDR1 and CDR2 from the germline V gene are LNHNV and YYDKDF (reference sequence). V lost 3 bases and J lost 3; bases outside the gene matches: 6. CDR3 amino acids: CATSRAGQGLYEQYF. The CDR3 DNA is TGTGCCACCAGCAGGGCGGGACAGGGACTCTACGAGCAGTACTTC.